Listed below are T cell receptor beta chains from one sample, sequenced in a study of T-cell reconstitution after alpha-beta-depleted transplantation in children. TCRdb itself ran the PCR reads through MiXCR, one entry per CDR3 protein. The sample gives about 640,000 distinct CDR3 sequences, about 15% of which show up once; 0.9% to 1.2% is in the top ten. The sequences come from PBMCs from the stem cell graft donor, collected from the stem cell graft. The source is a human donor who donated a stem cell graft to a child with acute myeloid leukemia. CDR3s include the opening cysteine and the closing phenylalanine or tryptophan.

TRBV10-3	TRBJ2-1	CAISEESDEQFF
TRBV4-2	TRBJ2-2	CASSQDGRGGPGELFF
TRBV5-6	TRBJ2-1	CASSLVSGLAGGDEQFF
TRBV20-1	TRBJ1-5	CSARDRGGIGNQPQHF
TRBV20-1	TRBJ1-1	CSAVGRGDTEAFF
TRBV5-6	TRBJ2-3	CASSFLGRLTDTQYF
TRBV20-1	TRBJ2-1	CSARDKTSGGDYNEQFF
TRBV20-1	TRBJ2-5	CSASVTRKQETQYF
TRBV5-1	TRBJ2-1	CASSLRRPGDEQFF
TRBV5-6	TRBJ2-6	CASSLFGVGVSGANVLTF
TRBV20-1	TRBJ2-1	CSASASPDRGSYNEQFF
TRBV20-1	TRBJ1-2	CSAGDTAYGYTF
TRBV5-1	TRBJ1-2	CASSLGGEPDGYTF
TRBV20-1	TRBJ1-5	CSAIYGVSNQPQHF
TRBV7-2	TRBJ2-1	CASNLGFGNEQFF
TRBV12-5	TRBJ1-2	CASGGYPNGYTF
TRBV20-1	TRBJ2-7	CSARSGQVVAEQYF
TRBV20-1	TRBJ2-2	CSGWGTNTGELFF
TRBV20-1	TRBJ2-3	CSASGGDLTDTQYF
TRBV7-3	TRBJ2-2	CASSSSGTGSGELFF
TRBV20-1	TRBJ2-1	CSARASYNEQFF
TRBV7-1	TRBJ2-1	CSSSSTGRQFF
TRBV20-1	TRBJ2-5	CSAPGEGRQETQYF
TRBV12-3/TRBV12-4	TRBJ1-2	CASTWTGWRYGYTF
TRBV11-3	TRBJ2-7	CASSLRQDYDEQYF
TRBV7-6	TRBJ2-3	CASSLASGGGGTDTQYF
TRBV12-3/TRBV12-4	TRBJ2-1	CASSFVSGGEGEQFF